This passage covers 16 T cell receptor beta chains from one sample sequenced in a study of T cell responses to AZD1222 COVID-19 vaccine. The data were produced by immunoSEQ multiplex PCR, yet TCRdb's version contains in-frame clones alone and is incomplete. The table includes about 140,000 clones, around 93% detected once. The material sequenced was peripheral blood, taken on day 0 of AZD1222 vaccination. The receptor set was obtained from an adult in good health.

This rearrangement joins TRBV7-9 to TRBJ1-4; TRBD1 is a possible D gene (6 bases). Germline V gene sequence: CDR1 SEHNR, CDR2 FQNEAQ (reference sequence). V lost 2 bases and J 7 bases, leaving 8 bases between the germline ends. This CDR3 has 13 amino acids. Here the CDR3 reads CASSLQQGEKLFF. The CDR3, as DNA: TGTGCCAGCAGCTTACAACAGGGTGAAAAACTGTTTTTT.

The chain combines TRBV27 with TRBJ2-1; no reliable D call. CDR3 length: 14 residues. Germline-derived CDR1 and CDR2 are MNHEY and SMNVEV (reference sequence). V was pared by 0 bases and J by 8 bases, with 11 bases between. The CDR3 protein is CASSLSPHAYEQFF. CDR3 DNA: TGTGCCAGCAGTTTATCACCCCATGCCTATGAGCAGTTCTTC.

This CDR3 reads CASSQDNRVLAEAFF. The CDR3 DNA follows: TGCGCCAGCAGCCAAGATAACAGGGTTTTGGCTGAAGCTTTCTTT. V gene TRBV4-3 combines with J gene TRBJ1-1; D possibly corresponds to TRBD1 (6 bases). This CDR3 comprises 15 residues. CDR1 is LGHNA, CDR2 YSLEER, per germline. The germline V and J ends were trimmed by 0 bases and 6 bases, with 14 bases remaining between them.

This chain links TRBV25-1 with TRBJ1-2; TRBD1 matches at 10 bases. The J segment lost 4 bases and the V segment lost 4 bases, leaving 6 bases of the junction unmatched. Germline V gives CDR1 MGHDK, CDR2 SYGVNS. The CDR3 length is 15 residues. Written as DNA, the CDR3 is TGTGCCAGCAGTGGGGAGGGACAGGGGTTCTATGGCTACACCTTC. Translated, it gives CASSGEGQGFYGYTF.

The rearrangement links TRBV27 to TRBJ1-6; D is ambiguous. Trimming stripped 3 bases from V and 4 bases from J, with 10 bases between. Germline CDR1 MNHEY, CDR2 SMNVEV (reference sequence). The CDR3 spans 15 residues. The DNA for the CDR3 is TGTGCCAGCAGTTTGGCCCCGGGATATAATTCACCCCTCCACTTT. Translated: CASSLAPGYNSPLHF.

The chain joins TRBV5-4 to TRBJ1-1; a weak D match, TRBD1 (6 bases). The V and J ends lost 0 bases and 3 bases respectively, with 15 bases between them. The CDR3 contains 16 residues. Looked up from germline, CDR1 is SGHNT and CDR2 is YYREEE (reference sequence). The CDR3, as DNA: TGTGCCAGCAGCTTGGTTCCGACAGGCCGGGACACTGAAGCTTTCTTT. Its protein product is CASSLVPTGRDTEAFF.

The chain has TRBV20-1 and TRBJ1-2, with D unresolved. Between the trimmed V and J ends, which lost 3 bases and 3 bases, there was a span of 8 bases. Looked up from germline, CDR1 is DFQATT and CDR2 is SNEGSKA (reference sequence). The CDR3 consists of 12 residues. In nucleotides, the CDR3 is TGCAGTGCTAGTGGATCTCACTATGGCTACACCTTC. Translation: CSASGSHYGYTF.

The V gene is TRBV19, the J gene TRBJ1-6; D is unclear. Germline V gene lookup returns CDR1 LNHDA and CDR2 SQIVND (reference sequence). V lost 5 bases and J lost 7, with 6 bases in between. The length of the CDR3 is 12 residues. The CDR3 sequence: CASSVRNSPLHF. The CDR3 DNA reads as TGTGCCAGTAGTGTCAGGAATTCACCCCTCCACTTT.

J is TRBJ2-7 and V is TRBV19, with TRBD2 identical over 13 bases. V lost 6 bases and J lost 2; bases outside the gene matches: 1. The CDR3 covers 14 residues. Germline-derived CDR1 and CDR2 are LNHDA and SQIVND (reference sequence). The chain's CDR3 is CASRGLAGTYEQYF. CDR3 DNA: TGTGCCAGTAGGGGACTAGCGGGGACCTACGAGCAGTACTTC.

The chain links TRBV7-2 to TRBJ1-5; 9 bases are shared with TRBD1. The CDR3 is made up of 15 amino acids. J lost 6 bases, V lost 1 base, and 4 bases had no gene match. Germline V CDR1 and CDR2: SGHTA, FQGNSA. CDR3 sequence reads: CASSLVGTGSQPQHF. The CDR3 coding sequence is TGTGCCAGCAGCTTAGTGGGGACAGGGAGTCAGCCCCAGCATTTT.

The sample holds one count of this clone. The chain links TRBV30 to TRBJ2-2; no clear D gene. V lost 2 bases to trimming and J lost 1 base, with 5 bases between them. Germline CDR1 reads GTSNPN; CDR2 reads SVGIG (reference sequence). The CDR3 length is 13 residues. CDR3 in amino acids: CAWSWGNTGELFF. Written as DNA, the CDR3 is TGTGCCTGGAGTTGGGGGAACACCGGGGAGCTGTTTTTT.

The V gene is TRBV6-4, the J gene TRBJ1-5; D ambiguous. The length of the CDR3 is 14 residues. Germline V gene data show CDR1 as MRHNA and CDR2 as SNTAGT. Between the trimmed V and J ends, which lost 5 bases and 2 bases, there was a span of 10 bases. CDR3 sequence reads: CASSSPECNQPQHF. The CDR3 bases are TGTGCCAGCAGTTCCCCGGAATGCAATCAGCCCCAGCATTTT.

The chain combines TRBV5-5 with TRBJ2-7; D perhaps matches TRBD2 (6 bases). The CDR3 covers 14 residues. Per germline, CDR1 SGHKS and CDR2 YYEKEE (reference sequence). V shed 7 bases and J shed 5 bases, with 19 bases lying between them. The CDR3: CASSRGWFGDEQYF. For the CDR3, the DNA is TGTGCCAGCTCACGGGGGTGGTTTGGAGACGAGCAGTACTTC.

The V and J genes are TRBV15 and TRBJ1-2; D not certain. Germline V gives CDR1 LNHNV, CDR2 YYDKDF (reference sequence). CDR3 length: 14 amino acids. V dropped 1 base and J dropped 0 bases, with 6 bases sitting between them. CDR3 coding DNA: TGTGCCACCAGCAGAGGTTCAACTAACTATGGCTACACCTTC. This sequence encodes CATSRGSTNYGYTF.

In this sample, this clone turned up a few times. Written as DNA, the CDR3 is TGCGCCAGCAGCCTCTCCGCAGGGGACAGGGCTGCAGATACGCAGTATTTT. Residues: CASSLSAGDRAADTQYF. The chain couples TRBV4-3 to TRBJ2-3, with TRBD1 matching 9 bases. The CDR3 covers 17 residues. V lost 4 bases, J lost 4 bases, and 12 bases stayed unmatched. Germline V gene data show CDR1 as LGHNA and CDR2 as YSLEER.

The rearrangement links TRBV19 to TRBJ1-1; D uncertain. Germline values: CDR1 LNHDA, CDR2 SQIVND (reference sequence). Trimming shortened V by 1 base and J by 4 bases, and 1 base separated the two germline ends. The CDR3 has 11 amino acids. In nucleotides, the CDR3 is TGTGCCAGTAGTATAGGCACTGAAGCTTTCTTT. Translating it yields CASSIGTEAFF.